The present T cell receptor (beta chain) was sequenced within a study of blood T cell repertoires in COVID-19 (dated by TCRdb to the early 2020s). Study-level background: The collaborator samples originated in the United States, Italy and Spain and spanned the acute and convalescent phases of COVID-19. The samples were drawn from the first 160 participants of the ongoing ImmuneRACE study and from roughly 1,300 subjects provided by 6 global collaborators. HLA class I and class II types, where available, came from metadata supplied by the sample provider rather than from assay-based typing. Deeply sampled blood TCRbeta repertoires from subjects exposed to, actively infected with, or recovered from COVID-19 were included in the dataset. The prospective study material was composed of cDNA or gDNA derived from T cells, B-cell-depleted T cells, or PBMCs. The repertoires were released in a freely available public database intended as a resource for research on the immune response to SARS-CoV-2. Sample metadata almost always included a de-identified subject ID, COVID-19 status, age in years and sex.

The paper's findings and limits, for the study overall: Clinical and demographic metadata were provided uncurated, with the amount varying by source and participant.

As for this clone: Its antigen remains undetermined. The record has no base qualities; no much larger clone is one base away.

From its cysteine to its phenylalanine, the CDR3 spans 14 amino acids. Only CDR3 DNA remains: 42 bases, in frame from the first base. Per the germline V gene, ENHRY is the CDR1 and SYGVKD is the CDR2. V ends up 0 bases short and J 11 bases short, with an unmatched junction base count of 8. TCRbeta CDR3 regions were amplified from genomic DNA using the immunoSEQ Assay, a bias-controlled multiplex PCR. The authors' pipeline ran thus. Within the assay, amplification of reference gene primers was used to estimate how many nucleated cells each sample contained. Sequence reads were collapsed and filtered to measure the absolute abundance of every unique TCRbeta CDR3 rearrangement. For each sample, productive Simpson clonality was calculated by taking the square root of Simpson's diversity index across productive rearrangements. In TCRdb, the immuneACCESS table is reduced to in-frame sequences with V and J assigned. These tables do not hold every clone; where another copy was compared, an unresolved V gene accounts for under half, and the others remain unexplained. V and J calls and clone size come straight from that table; D and trimming were deduced from the DNA. The sample table records approximately 250,000 clones; about 89% of these occur just once. Of the sample, more than 3.5% is held by the ten largest clones.

Participants in the prospective study were enrolled through a virtual design, were aged roughly 18 to 100 years, and lived in roughly 26 United States geographic areas. In the prospective study, participants were assigned to cohorts based on the clinical history participants reported in a screening survey and a study questionnaire. Recovered participants in ImmuneRACE Cohort 3 were defined as having two consecutive negative NP/OP PCR tests, clearance from a healthcare professional, or resolution of symptoms. Mobile phlebotomists in the prospective study collected whole blood, serum and a nasopharyngeal or oropharyngeal swab from every participant. Participants in the prospective study had the option to provide additional blood draws and questionnaires over a 2-month period. Prospective study blood samples were shipped either frozen or at room temperature before DNA extraction.

The sample taken for sequencing was PBMCs or T cells enriched from blood (not recorded which). The sequence was collected from a woman younger than 45 who had recovered from COVID-19. The V and J genes are TRBV10-3 and TRBJ1-1, with 8 middle bases fitting TRBD1. Read as DNA, the sequence is TGTGCCATCAGTGAGTCTGGGGACAGGAATCGGGCTTTCTTT. Its product reads: CAISESGDRNRAFF.